This T cell receptor (beta chain) was obtained from a study of regulatory T cells in long-lasting Graves disease. This clonotype has only a few counts. With iRepertoire HTBI primers and Arm-PCR of CDR3 regions, TCR beta libraries were built. Per the original methods: The samples included around 64 TRBV and some 15 TRBJ segments. One entry per CDR3 protein, called by TCRdb with MiXCR from the multiplex PCR reads. The V and J calls shown here were made by TCRdb, not taken from the authors' results. This table has some 560,000 distinct CDR3 sequences, 16% appearing once. Germline V gene sequence: CDR1 SNHLY, CDR2 FYNNEI. V was pared by 7 bases and J by 5 bases, with 10 bases of the junction left unmatched. The CDR3 is made up of 15 amino acids. Time point specified: newly diagnosed GD, antithyroid drugs for less than 3 months. TCR sequences were obtained from RNA taken from PBMCs. These same data were also listed under a study on T cells in Graves' hyperthyroidism and ophthalmopathy. Turning to that study: Graves' hyperthyroidism qualified as stable when ophthalmopathy did not progress within 18 months. Model output signaled ophthalmopathy a median around 6.9 months ahead of onset.

The starting material was peripheral blood mononuclear cells (PBMCs), obtained at new diagnosis, from a patient treated with antithyroid drugs. The receptor was isolated from a woman aged 35-65 years with Graves disease. The J gene is TRBJ2-5, the V gene TRBV2; 10 bases match TRBD2. Written as DNA, the CDR3 is TGTGCCAGCAAGGTCAGCGGGAGGGTTGTGGAGACCCAGTACTTC. It specifies CASKVSGRVVETQYF.